This T cell receptor beta chain is from a study of cytomegalovirus exposure and HLA in healthy donors. Study-level findings and limits: The investigators catalogued under 200 TCR beta chains as cytomegalovirus-associated. Per a prior analysis, the majority of TCR beta V segments were productive roughly 87% or roughly 30% of the time. In a later analysis, productive TCRs from donors in an Asian-associated ancestry cluster reportedly carried fewer N-insertions than the cohort mean.

In regard to this clone: Its antigen remains unidentified. A read error may account for a junction end that differs from germline. The sample contains more than one DNA sequence encoding this CDR3.

The CDR3 runs to 14 residues. In germline, CDR1 is MNHEY, CDR2 SVGAGI. Primers: 60 Vbeta forward and 13 Jbeta reverse. Sequencing was performed with immunoSEQ multiplex PCR; in TCRdb, only in-frame clones are kept and a portion is missing. This table holds 130,000 or so clones, around 72% found once. V is TRBV6-5 and J is TRBJ1-5; a possible D gene is TRBD1 (6 bases). Sequenced material: PBMCs. This sequence originates from a man aged 18 to 29 in good health and CMV-seropositive. DNA for the CDR3: TGTGCCAGCAGTTTCGGACAGCGCCTTGGGGCCCAGCATTTC. Translation gives CASSFGQRLGAQHF.